The clone carrying this T cell receptor (beta chain) showed up many times. Its cognate antigen is unknown. This entry comes from a study of T cells in Graves' hyperthyroidism and ophthalmopathy. Overall study findings and caveats: Through a model of 13 V-J features, ophthalmopathy was separated from stable hyperthyroidism. Most thyroid clonotypes expanded above 0.001 appeared in blood too.

V shed 1 base and J shed 5 bases, with 10 bases lying between them. This CDR3 comprises 14 residues. Germline CDR1 KGHDR, CDR2 SFDVKD. Ophthalmopathy in the patients scored at least 3 on Clinical Activity Score and at least 4 on NOSPECS grade, lasting under 3 months. The PBMCs were taken from approximately 9 ml of fresh peripheral blood. RNA transcripts served as the template for amplifying TCR beta CDR3 regions. In the first-round RT-PCR of the TCR CDR3, the HTBI primer set was used. TCRdb re-called the multiplex PCR reads through MiXCR, storing one row per CDR3 protein. The sample comprises 300,000 to 450,000 distinct CDR3 sequences, approximately 14% of which are singletons, and 15% to 20% rests with the top ten.

Sequencing was carried out using blood. This TCR derives from a young woman with Graves' ophthalmopathy. J is TRBJ2-5 and V is TRBV24-1; D ambiguous. In nucleotides, the CDR3 is TGTGCCACCAGTGATTTCAGGAACCGGGAGACCCAGTACTTC. This gives the protein CATSDFRNRETQYF.